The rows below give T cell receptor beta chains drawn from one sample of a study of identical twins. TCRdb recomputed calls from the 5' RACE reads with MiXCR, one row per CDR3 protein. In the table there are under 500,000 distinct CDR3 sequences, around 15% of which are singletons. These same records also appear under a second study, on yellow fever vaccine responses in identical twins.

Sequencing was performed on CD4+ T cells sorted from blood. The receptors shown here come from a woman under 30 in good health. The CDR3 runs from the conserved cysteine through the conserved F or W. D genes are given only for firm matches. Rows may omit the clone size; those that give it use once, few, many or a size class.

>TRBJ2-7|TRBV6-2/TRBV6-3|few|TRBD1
CASSKLITDRGAYEQYF
TGTGCCAGCAGTAAACTCATTACTGACAGGGGAGCCTACGAGCAGTACTTC
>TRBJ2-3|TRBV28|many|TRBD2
CASSFRGFAGGRRADTQYF
TGTGCCAGCAGTTTTCGAGGCTTTGCGGGGGGCAGGAGGGCAGATACGCAGTATTTT
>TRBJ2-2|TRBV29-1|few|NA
CSVDQRGAGELFF
TGCAGCGTTGACCAACGGGGAGCCGGGGAGCTGTTTTTT
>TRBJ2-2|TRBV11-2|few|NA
CASSLSPNTGELFF
TGTGCCAGCAGCTTATCCCCCAACACCGGGGAGCTGTTTTTT
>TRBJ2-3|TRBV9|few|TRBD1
CASSVGQGAVIADTQYF
TGTGCCAGCAGCGTAGGGCAGGGGGCGGTAATCGCAGATACGCAGTATTTT
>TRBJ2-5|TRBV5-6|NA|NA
CASSSRGRGRHQETQYF
TGTGCCAGCAGCTCCAGGGGCAGGGGTCGCCACCAAGAGACCCAGTACTTC
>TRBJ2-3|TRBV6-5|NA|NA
CASSYVGNGNTQYF
TGTGCCAGCAGTTACGTGGGCAACGGTAATACGCAGTATTTT
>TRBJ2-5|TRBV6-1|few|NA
CASSNDLYQETQYF
TGTGCCAGCAGCAATGACTTGTACCAAGAGACCCAGTACTTC
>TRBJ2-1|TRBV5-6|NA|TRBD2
CASSPGLAGVWEQFF
TGTGCCAGCAGCCCGGGACTAGCGGGAGTCTGGGAGCAGTTCTTC
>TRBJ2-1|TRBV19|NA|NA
CASTIGYNEQFF
TGTGCCAGTACCATAGGGTACAATGAGCAGTTCTTC
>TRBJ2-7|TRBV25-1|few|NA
CASSERLSEQYF
TGTGCCAGCAGTGAACGTCTCAGCGAGCAGTACTTC
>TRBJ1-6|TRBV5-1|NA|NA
CASSTGLEVNSPLHF
TGCGCCAGCAGCACCGGACTCGAGGTGAATTCACCCCTCCACTTT
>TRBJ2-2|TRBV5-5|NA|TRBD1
CASSRDRVGGELFF
TGTGCCAGCAGCCGGGACAGGGTCGGCGGGGAGCTGTTTTTT
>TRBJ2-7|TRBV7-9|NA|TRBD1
CASARQGPYEQYF
TGTGCCAGCGCCAGACAGGGTCCCTACGAGCAGTACTTC
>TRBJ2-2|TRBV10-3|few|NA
CAISEVDFNTGELFF
TGTGCCATCAGTGAGGTGGATTTCAACACCGGGGAGCTGTTTTTT
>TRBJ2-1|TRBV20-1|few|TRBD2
CSAREGLAGVQFF
TGCAGTGCTAGAGAGGGACTAGCGGGGGTGCAGTTCTTC
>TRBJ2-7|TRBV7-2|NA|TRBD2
CASSTTSDSYEQYF
TGTGCCAGCAGCACTACTAGCGATTCCTACGAGCAGTACTTC
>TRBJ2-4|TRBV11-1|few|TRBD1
CASSLRIKQGNRLENIQYF
TGTGCCAGCAGCTTAAGAATTAAACAGGGGAACCGATTGGAGAACATTCAGTACTTC
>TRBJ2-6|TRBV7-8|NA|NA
CASTKRWREYSGANVLTF
TGTGCCAGCACCAAGAGGTGGAGGGAATACTCTGGGGCCAACGTCCTGACTTTC
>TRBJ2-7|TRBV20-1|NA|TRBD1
CSAFPGTGGDSEQYF
TGCAGTGCTTTTCCCGGGACAGGGGGGGACTCCGAGCAGTACTTC
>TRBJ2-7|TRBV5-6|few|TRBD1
CASSTDRSGYEQYF
TGTGCCAGCAGCACGGACAGGTCCGGCTACGAGCAGTACTTC
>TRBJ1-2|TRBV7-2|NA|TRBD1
CASSLKGQGAFYGYTF
TGTGCCAGCAGCTTAAAGGGACAGGGGGCTTTCTATGGCTACACCTTC
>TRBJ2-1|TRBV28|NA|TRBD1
CASRRQGPVRRRNNEQFF
TGTGCCAGCAGGAGACAGGGACCCGTACGTAGGCGGAACAATGAGCAGTTCTTC
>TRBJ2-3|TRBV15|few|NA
CATSIPDRDTQYF
TGTGCCACCAGCATACCGGACAGAGATACGCAGTATTTT